This record looks at one T cell receptor beta chain sequence and its context. The antigen is unknown. Trimming stripped 2 bases from V and 8 bases from J, with 16 bases between. Germline V lookup: CDR1 SGHRS, CDR2 YFSETQ. This CDR3 contains 14 residues. This sample is part of a study of cytomegalovirus exposure and HLA in healthy donors. Study-level background: Of 300 to 500 genotyped donors, about 80% clustered with self-reported Caucasian donors.

Notes on the study in general: It was reported that TCR beta sequences correctly inferred the HLA-A and HLA-B alleles for most subjects. Later analysis identified several of the most significant clusters that appeared linked to common viral pathogens. Among the CMV-associated chains, three were confirmed in vitro as specific for CMV antigens.

The PCR was carried out with 60 Vbeta primers and 13 Jbeta primers. Some clones are missing from TCRdb's copy, which holds only in-frame ones; the method was immunoSEQ multiplex PCR. The table records 99,000 or so clones, almost 80% of them present only once. The sequencing input was PBMCs. The TCR was taken from a man in his 60s in good health and CMV-seropositive. This chain uses TRBV5-1 with TRBJ1-2, with D perhaps TRBD1 (5 bases). In DNA, the CDR3 is TGCGCCAGCAGCTTCGAAAGGGGCAGGTACGGCTACACCTTC. It translates to CASSFERGRYGYTF.